This T cell receptor beta chain came from a study of breast tumors, draining lymph nodes, adjacent tissues (dated by TCRdb to about 2016). Turning to the overall study: In breast cancer patients, the study compared the TCR beta repertoires of tumor, adjacent nontumor tissue and axillary lymph nodes. In human breast cancer, the study set out to evaluate how tumor, surrounding tissue and draining lymph node repertoires relate to one another and whether T cells may move between these sites.

This clonotype has a count of ten or more. Its antigen is currently not known. The sample holds no much larger clone one base away, and base qualities are not on file. Overall study results and their limits: The data were considered consistent with most tumor T cells being derived from the lymph node and subsequently expanding within tumor tissue. Tumor T-cell repertoires showed less diversity than lymph node repertoires and more diversity than nontumor tissue repertoires, and tumor T-cell repertoires showed preferential V and J gene usage. The conclusion that tumor T cells originate in lymph nodes was framed as consistent with a hypothesis rather than directly demonstrated. Tumor and nontumor tissue repertoires were significantly more similar in luminal-like than in basal-like breast cancer.

The axillary draining lymph nodes of breast cancer patients were the source of the lymph node samples. CDR1 and CDR2, per the germline V gene, are LGHNA and YSLEER. The CDR3 runs 13 amino acids, cysteine and phenylalanine included. The kept DNA is CDR3 alone, 39 bases in frame from the first base. V is clipped by 0 bases and J by 4 bases, and the sequence between their germline boundaries is 6 bases long. TCRdb names Illumina HiSeq 2000 as the instrument used. Multiplex PCR amplification was used to build the TCR beta chain libraries. High-throughput sequencing was used to analyze the amplified TCR beta chain products. The public reads were quality trimmed at Q25 with fastp and then assembled into clones with MiXCR by TCRdb, keeping productive beta chains. Merged by CDR3 protein, the rows form single entries marked with the most common genes and DNA. Present in this sample are about 110,000 distinct CDR3 sequences, roughly 33% of which were seen just once. Clones ranked in the top ten supply 5.5% to 6% of the sample.

The rearrangement combines TRBV4-3 with TRBJ1-2; the D gene lacks a confident call. The sample comprised axillary lymph node tissue. This TCR was sampled from a female donor with breast cancer. Some clones in this sample may be carry-over from other donors' samples. The bases are TGCGCCAGCAGCCAAGACCGGACCTATGGCTACACCTTC. This encodes CASSQDRTYGYTF.